Listed here is a single T cell receptor (beta chain). The sample belongs to a study of blood T cell repertoires in COVID-19. Some clones are missing from TCRdb's copy, which holds only in-frame ones; the method was immunoSEQ multiplex PCR. The top ten hold approximately 5% of the sample, which has 95,000 to 120,000 clones, approximately 89% seen once. Germline CDR1 is LNHDA and CDR2 is SQIVND (reference sequence). The CDR3 runs to 15 residues. J lost 7 bases, V lost 3 bases, and 11 bases had no gene match. Sequencing was done on a sample of peripheral blood. The genes are TRBV19 and TRBJ1-2; TRBD1 matches 7 bases. This TCR was recovered from a woman aged 60 to 75 with COVID-19, enrolled during active disease. CDR3 residues: CASSIVAGGKVGYTF. The CDR3 region has the DNA TGTGCCAGTAGTATCGTGGCAGGGGGAAAGGTTGGCTACACCTTC.